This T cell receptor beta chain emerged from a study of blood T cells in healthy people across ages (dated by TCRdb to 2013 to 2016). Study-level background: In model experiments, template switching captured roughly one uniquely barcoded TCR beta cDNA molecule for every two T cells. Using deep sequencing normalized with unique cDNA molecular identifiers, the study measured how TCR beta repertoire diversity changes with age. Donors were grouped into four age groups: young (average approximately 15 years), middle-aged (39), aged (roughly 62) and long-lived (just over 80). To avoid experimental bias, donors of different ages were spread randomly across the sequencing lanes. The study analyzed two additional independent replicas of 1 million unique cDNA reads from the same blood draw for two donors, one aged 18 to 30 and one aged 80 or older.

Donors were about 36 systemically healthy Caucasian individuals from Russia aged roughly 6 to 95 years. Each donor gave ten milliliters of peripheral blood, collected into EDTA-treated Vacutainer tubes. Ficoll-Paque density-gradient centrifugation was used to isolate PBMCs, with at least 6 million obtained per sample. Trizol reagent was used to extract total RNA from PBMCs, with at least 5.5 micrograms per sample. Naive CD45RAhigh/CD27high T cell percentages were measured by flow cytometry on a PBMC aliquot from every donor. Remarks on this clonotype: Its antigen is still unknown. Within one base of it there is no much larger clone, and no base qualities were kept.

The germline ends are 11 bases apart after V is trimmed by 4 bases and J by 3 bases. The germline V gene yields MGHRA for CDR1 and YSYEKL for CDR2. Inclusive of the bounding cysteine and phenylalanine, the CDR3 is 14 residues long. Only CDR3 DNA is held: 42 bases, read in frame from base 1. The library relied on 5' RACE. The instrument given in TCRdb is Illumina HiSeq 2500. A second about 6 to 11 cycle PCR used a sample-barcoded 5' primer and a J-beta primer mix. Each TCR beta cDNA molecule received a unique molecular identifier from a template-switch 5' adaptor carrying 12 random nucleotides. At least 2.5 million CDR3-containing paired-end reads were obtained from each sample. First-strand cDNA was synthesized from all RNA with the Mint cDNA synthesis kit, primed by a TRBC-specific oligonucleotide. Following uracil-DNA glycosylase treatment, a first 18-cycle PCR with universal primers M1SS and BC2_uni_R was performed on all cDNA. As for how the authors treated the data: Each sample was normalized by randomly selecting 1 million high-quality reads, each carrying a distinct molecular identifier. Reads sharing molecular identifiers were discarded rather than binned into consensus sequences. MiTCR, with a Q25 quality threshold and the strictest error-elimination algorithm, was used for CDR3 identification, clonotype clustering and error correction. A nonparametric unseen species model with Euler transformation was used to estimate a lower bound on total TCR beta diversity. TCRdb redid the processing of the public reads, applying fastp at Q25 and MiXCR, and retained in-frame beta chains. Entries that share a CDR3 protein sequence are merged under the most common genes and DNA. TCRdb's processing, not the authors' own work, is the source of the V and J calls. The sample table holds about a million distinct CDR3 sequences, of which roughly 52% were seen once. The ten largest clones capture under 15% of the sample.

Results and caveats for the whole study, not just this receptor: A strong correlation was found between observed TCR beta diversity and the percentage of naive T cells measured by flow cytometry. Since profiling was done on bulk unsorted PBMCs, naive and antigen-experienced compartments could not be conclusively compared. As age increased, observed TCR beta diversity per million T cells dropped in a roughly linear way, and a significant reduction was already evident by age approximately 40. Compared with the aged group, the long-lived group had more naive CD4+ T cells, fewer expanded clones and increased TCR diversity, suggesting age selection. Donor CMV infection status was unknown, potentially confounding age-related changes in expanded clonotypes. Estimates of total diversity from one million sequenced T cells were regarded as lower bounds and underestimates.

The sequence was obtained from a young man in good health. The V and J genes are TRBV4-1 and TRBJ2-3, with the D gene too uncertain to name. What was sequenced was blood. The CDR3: CASSRQVRTDTQYF. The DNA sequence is TGCGCCAGCAGCCGCCAAGTTAGGACAGATACGCAGTATTTT.